This T cell receptor beta chain was documented in a study of blood T cell repertoires in COVID-19. Authors' methods: Reference gene primer amplification in the assay estimated nucleated cell counts. Sequenced by immunoSEQ multiplex PCR; TCRdb stores in-frame clones only, minus some. The V and J calls and the clone size are those of that table, but D and trimming were determined from the DNA. This table holds 150,000 to 200,000 clones, less than 85% found once. The sequence was collected from an elderly woman with acute or convalescent COVID-19. The sample taken for sequencing was peripheral blood.

The DNA for the CDR3 is TGTGCCAGCAGCTTAGATTCGGCAGGGGTGGGTCAGCCCCAGCATTTT. Protein: CASSLDSAGVGQPQHF. The chain links TRBV7-2 to TRBJ1-5, with D possibly TRBD1 on 6 matching bases. CDR1 and CDR2 from the germline V gene are SGHTA and FQGNSA. V was clipped by 1 base and J by 6 bases, with 16 bases between them. The CDR3 length is 16 residues.